This entry lists 18 T cell receptor beta chains sequenced from one sample in a study of shared clonotypes between healthy human individuals. The repertoire was sequenced with immunoSEQ multiplex PCR; TCRdb's copy has only in-frame clones and lacks some. The sample lists about 980,000 clones; approximately 80% were seen once. The sequenced material came from memory CD4+ T cells sorted from blood. Subset here: CD45RA-negative fraction. The receptors stem from a man aged 18 to 30 in good health.

The chain links TRBV7-9 to TRBJ1-5; maybe TRBD1 (6 bases). The germline V and J ends were trimmed by 7 bases and 1 base, with 17 bases remaining between them. Germline lookup yields CDR1 SEHNR and CDR2 FQNEAQ (reference sequence). This CDR3 contains 16 residues. CDR3 sequence reads: CASTPLPGASNQPQHF. In DNA, the CDR3 is TGTGCCAGCACCCCCCTACCAGGGGCAAGCAATCAGCCCCAGCATTTT.

The gene calls are TRBV7-6 and TRBJ2-1; D not certain. This CDR3 has 12 amino acids. Per the germline V gene, CDR1 is SGHVS and CDR2 is FNYEAQ. V lost 9 bases to trimming and J lost 2 bases, with 8 bases between them. Here the CDR3 DNA reads TGTGCCAGTGTACGGCCCTACAATGAGCAGTTCTTC. It is translated as CASVRPYNEQFF. Using reference TRBV7-6 and TRBJ2-1 for the parts outside the CDR3, the full variable domain is GAGVSQSPRYKVTKRGQDVALRCDPISGHVSLYWYRQALGQGPEFLTYFNYEAQQDKSGLPNDRFSAERPEGSISTLTIQRTEQRDSAMYRCASVRPYNEQFFGPGTRLTVL.

This chain joins TRBV4-1 and TRBJ2-1; the match to TRBD2 covers 8 bases. Germline CDR1 is MGHRA and CDR2 is YSYEKL. There are 16 residues in the CDR3. J gave up 4 bases and V 1 base, and 6 bases lay outside the gene matches. The CDR3: CASSQAVTSAYNEQFF. The CDR3 DNA sequence: TGCGCCAGCAGCCAAGCCGTGACTAGCGCGTACAATGAGCAGTTCTTC.

This clone was seen just once. The chain recombines TRBV13 with TRBJ2-2; D gene uncertain. Germline CDR1 and CDR2: PRHDT and FYEKMQ (reference sequence). V was trimmed by 2 bases and J by 6 bases, leaving 4 bases between them. The CDR3 runs 12 residues. The CDR3, as DNA: TGTGCCAGCAGCTTACCCTCCGGGGAGCTGTTTTTT. It is translated as CASSLPSGELFF.

The V and J genes are TRBV27 and TRBJ2-7; D possibly corresponds to TRBD1 (6 bases). V shed 7 bases and J shed 1 base, with 17 bases lying between them. The CDR3 has 15 residues. The V gene's germline CDR1 is MNHEY and CDR2 SMNVEV (reference sequence). In nucleotides, the CDR3 is TGTGCCAGCAAATTGGCAGGGGAGTTTTCCTACGAGCAGTACTTC. Translating it yields CASKLAGEFSYEQYF.

V usage is TRBV6-4 and J usage is TRBJ1-1; D may be TRBD1 (5 bases). In germline, CDR1 is MRHNA, CDR2 SNTAGT. This CDR3 is 14 amino acids long. The V gene lost 7 bases and the J gene lost 1 base, with 13 bases spanning the gap. This CDR3 reads CASIPREWNTEAFF. The CDR3 DNA is TGTGCCAGCATTCCCAGGGAGTGGAACACTGAAGCTTTCTTT.

This clone showed up many times. The chain links TRBV6-6 to TRBJ2-5, with D unresolved. The CDR3 sequence is 13 residues long. V lost 6 bases and J lost 5, with 13 bases in between. Germline CDR1 and CDR2: MNHNY and SVGAGI (reference sequence). The CDR3 sequence: CASSPGSWETQYF. The DNA for the CDR3 is TGTGCCAGCAGCCCCGGGTCGTGGGAGACCCAGTACTTC.

The V and J genes are TRBV6-5 and TRBJ1-2; D unclear. The CDR3 totals 15 residues. The germline V and J ends were trimmed by 5 bases and 5 bases, with 18 bases remaining between them. The germline V gene has CDR1 MNHEY and CDR2 SVGAGI. The CDR3 bases are TGTGCCAGCAGTCGGGGAGAAGGTTATGCTTATGGCTACACCTTC. Protein product: CASSRGEGYAYGYTF.

The V and J genes are TRBV6-1 and TRBJ1-3; a possible D gene is TRBD1 (5 bases). V lost 7 bases and J 6 bases, leaving 13 bases between the germline ends. The CDR3 runs 13 residues. CDR1 and CDR2 from the germline V gene are MNHNS and SASEGT. CDR3 residues: CASTRTPENTIYF. The CDR3 nucleotides read TGTGCCAGCACCAGGACACCTGAAAACACCATATATTTT.

The chain couples TRBV10-2 to TRBJ2-1; D might be TRBD2 (6 bases). Germline CDR1 is WSHSY and CDR2 is SAAADI. This CDR3 has 14 amino acids. V was pared by 0 bases and J by 6 bases, with 9 bases between. Here the CDR3 reads CASSESWDFNEQFF. The CDR3 nucleotides are TGCGCCAGCAGTGAGTCTTGGGACTTCAATGAGCAGTTCTTC.

The V gene is TRBV5-1, the J gene TRBJ1-6; 8 bases map to TRBD1. This CDR3 spans 18 amino acids. From germline, CDR1 is SGHRS and CDR2 YFSETQ. V was clipped by 0 bases and J by 6 bases; unmatched bases: 11. Here the CDR3 DNA reads TGCGCCAGCAGCTTGGTTTATTTCGGACAGGGAGGTAATTCACCCCTCCACTTT. Encoded protein: CASSLVYFGQGGNSPLHF.

In this sample, this clone turned up once. The chain couples TRBV27 to TRBJ2-7; possible D gene TRBD2, 5 bases. The CDR3 spans 11 residues. The germline V gene encodes CDR1 MNHEY and CDR2 SMNVEV (reference sequence). V was shortened by 7 bases and J by 7 bases, with 11 bases between the two germline ends. Here the CDR3 reads CASTDRGEQYF. The CDR3 region has the DNA TGTGCCAGCACCGATCGGGGTGAGCAGTACTTC.

V usage is TRBV30 and J usage is TRBJ1-6; possible D gene TRBD1, 6 bases. CDR3 length: 12 residues. Germline values: CDR1 GTSNPN, CDR2 SVGIG (reference sequence). V was clipped by 2 bases and J by 10 bases, with 9 bases between them. CDR3 protein: CAWSRTGSPLHF. CDR3 nucleotides: TGTGCCTGGAGTCGTACAGGGTCACCCCTCCACTTT.

This clone turned up a few times. The chain carries TRBV5-1 and TRBJ1-1; D not resolved. The V gene lost 4 bases and the J gene lost 4 bases, with 14 bases spanning the gap. This CDR3 has 14 residues. From germline, CDR1 is SGHRS and CDR2 YFSETQ. The CDR3 DNA reads TGCGCCAGCAGCCGGCAAGGTGAGTCCACTGAAGCTTTCTTT. Its protein product is CASSRQGESTEAFF. Supplemented by reference TRBV5-1 and TRBJ1-1, the full variable domain reads KAGVTQTPRYLIKTRGQQVTLSCSPISGHRSVSWYQQTPGQGLQFLFEYFSETQRNKGNFPGRFSGRQFSNSRSEMNVSTLELGDSALYLCASSRQGESTEAFFGQGTRLTVV.

The gene calls are TRBV19 and TRBJ1-6; 10 nucleotides match TRBD1. CDR1 and CDR2 (germline): LNHDA, SQIVND (reference sequence). The CDR3 length is 18 residues. V was clipped by 5 bases and J by 7 bases; unmatched bases: 14. The chain's CDR3 is CASSPQPPDRGLNSPLHF. CDR3 bases: TGTGCCAGTAGTCCCCAGCCCCCGGACAGGGGGTTAAATTCACCCCTCCACTTT. Filled out from reference TRBV19 and TRBJ1-6, the complete variable domain reads DGGITQSPKYLFRKEGQNVTLSCEQNLNHDAMYWYRQDPGQGLRLIYYSQIVNDFQKGDIAEGYSVSREKKESFPLTVTSAQKNPTAFYLCASSPQPPDRGLNSPLHFGNGTRLTVT.

The gene calls are TRBV5-1 and TRBJ2-7; D might be TRBD2 (6 bases). Germline lookup yields CDR1 SGHRS and CDR2 YFSETQ. The CDR3 contains 14 residues. V was clipped by 0 bases and J by 4 bases, with 11 bases between them. DNA for the CDR3: TGCGCCAGCAGCTTGGGTACGGAGGGTTACGAGCAGTACTTC. This sequence encodes CASSLGTEGYEQYF.

This clone was detected only once. CDR3 sequence reads: CAISSIQNMMNTEAFF. The CDR3 DNA is TGTGCCATCAGCAGCATACAGAACATGATGAACACTGAAGCTTTCTTT. The chain joins TRBV10-3 to TRBJ1-1; D not certain. The germline V gene encodes CDR1 ENHRY and CDR2 SYGVKD. Between the trimmed V and J ends, which lost 6 bases and 0 bases, there was a span of 17 bases. This CDR3 is 16 amino acids long.

The chain joins TRBV6-1 to TRBJ1-1; 8 nucleotides match TRBD1. Losses at the gene ends were 2 bases for V and 0 bases for J; bases not matched to a gene: 8. The CDR3 loop spans 17 amino acids. Per germline, CDR1 MNHNS and CDR2 SASEGT. CDR3 coding DNA: TGTGCCAGCAGTGAATACGGACAGGGCAGTTTGAACACTGAAGCTTTCTTT. Residues: CASSEYGQGSLNTEAFF.